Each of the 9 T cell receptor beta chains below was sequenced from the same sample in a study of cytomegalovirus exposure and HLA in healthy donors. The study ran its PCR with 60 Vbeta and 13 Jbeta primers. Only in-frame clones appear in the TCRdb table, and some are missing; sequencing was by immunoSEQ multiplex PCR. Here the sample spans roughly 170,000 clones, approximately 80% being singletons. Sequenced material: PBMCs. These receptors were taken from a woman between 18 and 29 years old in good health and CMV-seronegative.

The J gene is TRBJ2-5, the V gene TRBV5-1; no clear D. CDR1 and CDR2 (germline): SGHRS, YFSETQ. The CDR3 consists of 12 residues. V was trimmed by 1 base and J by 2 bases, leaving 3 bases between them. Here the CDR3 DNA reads TGCGCCAGCAGCTTGCCGCAAGAGACCCAGTACTTC. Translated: CASSLPQETQYF.

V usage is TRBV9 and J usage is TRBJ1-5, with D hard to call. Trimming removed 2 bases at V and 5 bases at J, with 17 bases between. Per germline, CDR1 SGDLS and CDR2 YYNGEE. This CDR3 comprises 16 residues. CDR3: CASSVGVGGSDQPQHF. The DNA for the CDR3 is TGTGCCAGCAGCGTCGGTGTAGGCGGTTCCGATCAGCCCCAGCATTTT.

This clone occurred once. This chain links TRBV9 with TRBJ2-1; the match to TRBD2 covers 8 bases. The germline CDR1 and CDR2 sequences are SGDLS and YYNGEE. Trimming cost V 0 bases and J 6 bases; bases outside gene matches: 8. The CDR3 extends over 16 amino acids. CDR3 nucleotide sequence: TGTGCCAGCAGCGTAGTATCGGGAGGGACTCCCAATGAGCAGTTCTTC. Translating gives CASSVVSGGTPNEQFF.

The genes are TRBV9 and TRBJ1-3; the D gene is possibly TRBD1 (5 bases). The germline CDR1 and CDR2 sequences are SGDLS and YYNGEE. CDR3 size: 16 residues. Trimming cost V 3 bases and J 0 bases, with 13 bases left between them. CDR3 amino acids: CASSGAGRPSGNTIYF. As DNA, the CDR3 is TGTGCCAGCAGCGGTGCGGGACGCCCCTCTGGAAACACCATATATTTT.

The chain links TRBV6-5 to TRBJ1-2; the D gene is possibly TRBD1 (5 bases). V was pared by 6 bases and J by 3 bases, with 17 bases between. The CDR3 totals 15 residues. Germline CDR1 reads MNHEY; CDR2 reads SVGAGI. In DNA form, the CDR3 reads TGTGCCAGCAGCCGCTTGGGCAGGGTGGACTATGGCTACACCTTC. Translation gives CASSRLGRVDYGYTF.

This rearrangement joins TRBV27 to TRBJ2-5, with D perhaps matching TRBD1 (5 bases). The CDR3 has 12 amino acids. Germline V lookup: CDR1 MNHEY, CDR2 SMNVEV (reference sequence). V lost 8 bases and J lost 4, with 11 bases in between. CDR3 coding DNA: TGTGCCAGCCAAAGGGGTAGAGAGACCCAGTACTTC. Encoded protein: CASQRGRETQYF.

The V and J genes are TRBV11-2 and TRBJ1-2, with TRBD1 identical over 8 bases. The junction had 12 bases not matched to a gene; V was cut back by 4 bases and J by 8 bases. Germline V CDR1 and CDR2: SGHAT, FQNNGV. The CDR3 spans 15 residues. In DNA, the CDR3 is TGTGCCAGCAGCTACACGGACAGGGCATTTTACGGCTACACCTTC. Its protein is CASSYTDRAFYGYTF.

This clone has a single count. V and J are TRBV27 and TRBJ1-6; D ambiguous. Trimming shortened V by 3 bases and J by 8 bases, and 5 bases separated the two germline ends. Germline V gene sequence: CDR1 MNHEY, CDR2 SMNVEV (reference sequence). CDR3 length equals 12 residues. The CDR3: CASSFRDSPLHF. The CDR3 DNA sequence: TGTGCCAGCAGTTTTAGAGATTCACCCCTCCACTTT.

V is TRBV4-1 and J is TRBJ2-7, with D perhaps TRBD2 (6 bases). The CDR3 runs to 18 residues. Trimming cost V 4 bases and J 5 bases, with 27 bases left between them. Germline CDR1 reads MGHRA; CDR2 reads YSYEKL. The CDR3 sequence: CASSRSGLTGEFEDEQYF. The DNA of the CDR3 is TGCGCCAGCAGCCGAAGCGGGTTAACAGGTGAATTTGAGGACGAGCAGTACTTC.